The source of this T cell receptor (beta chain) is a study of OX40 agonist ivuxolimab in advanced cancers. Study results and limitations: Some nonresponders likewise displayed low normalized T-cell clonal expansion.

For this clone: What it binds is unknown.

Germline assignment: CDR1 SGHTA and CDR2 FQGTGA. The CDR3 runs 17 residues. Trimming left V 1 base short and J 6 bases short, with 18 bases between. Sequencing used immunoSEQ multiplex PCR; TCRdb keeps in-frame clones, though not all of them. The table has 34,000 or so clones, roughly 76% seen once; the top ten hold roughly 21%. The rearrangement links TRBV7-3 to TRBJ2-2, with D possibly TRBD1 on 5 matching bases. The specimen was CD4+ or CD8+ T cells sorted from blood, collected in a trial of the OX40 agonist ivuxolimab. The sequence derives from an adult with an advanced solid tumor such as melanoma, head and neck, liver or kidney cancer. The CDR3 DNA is TGTGCCAGCAGCTTAAGGAGAGCAGGGATGGGGTCCGGGGAGCTGTTTTTT. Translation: CASSLRRAGMGSGELFF.